This TCR beta chain was sequenced for a study of neurological immune-mediated disorders. Whole-study context: About 90% of the roughly 35 multiple sclerosis patients had relapsing-remitting disease; 3 had secondary progressive.

Stored at -80 C, 2 million PBMCs were the source of the unsorted libraries. One entry per CDR3 protein results from TCRdb running MiXCR on the 5' RACE reads. The table lists 50,000 to 60,000 distinct CDR3 sequences, less than 2.5% of them singletons, with about 3% in the top ten. This clonotype came up many times. CDR3 size: 18 residues. V shed 0 bases, J shed 6 bases, and the junction held 17 bases outside the gene matches. In germline, CDR1 is DFQATT, CDR2 SNEGSKA (reference sequence). Material for sequencing was PBMCs. The source is a man over 45 with multiple sclerosis. The V gene is TRBV20-1, the J gene TRBJ2-1; TRBD2 matches 7 bases. The DNA of the CDR3 is TGCAGTGCTAGAGATGAGGTTTCGCTAGCGTGGGGGGGCAATGAGCAGTTCTTC. Translation gives CSARDEVSLAWGGNEQFF.